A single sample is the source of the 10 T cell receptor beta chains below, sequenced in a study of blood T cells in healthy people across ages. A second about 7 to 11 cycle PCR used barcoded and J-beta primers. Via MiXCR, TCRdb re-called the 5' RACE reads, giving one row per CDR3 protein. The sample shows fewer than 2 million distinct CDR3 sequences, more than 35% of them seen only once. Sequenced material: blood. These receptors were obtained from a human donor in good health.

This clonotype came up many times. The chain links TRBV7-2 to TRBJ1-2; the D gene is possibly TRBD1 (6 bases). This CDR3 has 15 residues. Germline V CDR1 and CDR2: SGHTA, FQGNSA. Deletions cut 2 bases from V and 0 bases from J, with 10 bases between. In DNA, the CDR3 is TGTGCCAGCAGCTTACAGGGGCAGGCTAACTATGGCTACACCTTC. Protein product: CASSLQGQANYGYTF. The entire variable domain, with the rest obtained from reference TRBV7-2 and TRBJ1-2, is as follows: GAGVSQSPSNKVTEKGKDVELRCDPISGHTALYWYRQSLGQGLEFLIYFQGNSAPDKSGLPSDRFSAERTGGSVSTLTIQRTQQEDSAVYLCASSLQGQANYGYTFGSGTRLTVV.

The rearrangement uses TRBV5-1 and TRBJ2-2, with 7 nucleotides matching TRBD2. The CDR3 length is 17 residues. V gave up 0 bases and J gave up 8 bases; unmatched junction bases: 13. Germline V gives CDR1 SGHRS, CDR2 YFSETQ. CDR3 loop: CASSLGGGRPSGGELFF. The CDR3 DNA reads TGCGCCAGCAGCTTGGGCGGGGGACGACCGTCAGGAGGGGAGCTGTTTTTT. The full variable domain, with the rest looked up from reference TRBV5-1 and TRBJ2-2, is KAGVTQTPRYLIKTRGQQVTLSCSPISGHRSVSWYQQTPGQGLQFLFEYFSETQRNKGNFPGRFSGRQFSNSRSEMNVSTLELGDSALYLCASSLGGGRPSGGELFFGEGSRLTVL.

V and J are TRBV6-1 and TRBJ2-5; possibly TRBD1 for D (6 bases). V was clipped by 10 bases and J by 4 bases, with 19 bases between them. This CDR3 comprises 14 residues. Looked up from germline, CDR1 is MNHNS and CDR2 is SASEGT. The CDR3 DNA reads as TGTGCCACCAAGAGGGGGACCTATGGAGAGACCCAGTACTTC. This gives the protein CATKRGTYGETQYF.

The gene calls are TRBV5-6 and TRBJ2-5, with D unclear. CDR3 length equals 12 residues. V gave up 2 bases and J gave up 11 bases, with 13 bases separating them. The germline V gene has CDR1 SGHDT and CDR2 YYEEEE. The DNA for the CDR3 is TGTGCCAGCAGCTTTGACTCCCGAGAGCAGTACTTC. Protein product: CASSFDSREQYF.

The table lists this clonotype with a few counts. CDR3 DNA: TGTGCCAGCTCAAAGGGGGGTTCCTACGAGCAGTTCTTC. This gives the protein CASSKGGSYEQFF. The chain recombines TRBV12-3 or TRBV12-4 with TRBJ2-1; D might be TRBD1 or TRBD2, each matching 6 bases. The CDR3 extends over 13 amino acids. The germline V and J ends were trimmed by 8 bases and 10 bases, with 18 bases remaining between them.

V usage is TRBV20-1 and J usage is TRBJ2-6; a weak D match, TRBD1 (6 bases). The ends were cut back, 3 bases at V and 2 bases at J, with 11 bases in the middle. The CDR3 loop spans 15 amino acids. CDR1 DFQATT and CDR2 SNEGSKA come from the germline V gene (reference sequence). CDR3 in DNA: TGCAGTGCTAGGACCCCAGGGGCTGGGGCCAACGTCCTGACTTTC. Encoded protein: CSARTPGAGANVLTF.

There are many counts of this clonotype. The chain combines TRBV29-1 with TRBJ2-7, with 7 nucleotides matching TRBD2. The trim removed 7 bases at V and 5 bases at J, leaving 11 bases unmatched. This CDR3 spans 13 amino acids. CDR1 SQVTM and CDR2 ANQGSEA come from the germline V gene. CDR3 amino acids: CSAAGLIADEQYF. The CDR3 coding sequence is TGCAGCGCCGCGGGACTAATTGCCGACGAGCAGTACTTC.

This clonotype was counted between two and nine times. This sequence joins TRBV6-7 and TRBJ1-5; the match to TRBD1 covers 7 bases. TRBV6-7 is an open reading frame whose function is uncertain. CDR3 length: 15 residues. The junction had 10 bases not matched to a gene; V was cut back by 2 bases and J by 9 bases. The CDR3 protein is CASSYARQGLAPQHF. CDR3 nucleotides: TGTGCCAGCAGTTACGCGCGACAGGGATTAGCGCCCCAGCATTTT.

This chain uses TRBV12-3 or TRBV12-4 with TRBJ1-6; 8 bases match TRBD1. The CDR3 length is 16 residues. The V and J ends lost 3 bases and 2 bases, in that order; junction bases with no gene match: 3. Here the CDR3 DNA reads TGTGCCAGCAGTTTGAAACAGGGGGCCTATAATTCACCCCTCCACTTT. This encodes CASSLKQGAYNSPLHF.

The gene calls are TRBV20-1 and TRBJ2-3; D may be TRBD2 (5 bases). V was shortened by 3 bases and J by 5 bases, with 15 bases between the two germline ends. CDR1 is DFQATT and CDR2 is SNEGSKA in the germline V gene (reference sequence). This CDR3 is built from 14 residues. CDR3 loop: CSARAAAVGDTQYF. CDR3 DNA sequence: TGCAGTGCTAGGGCAGCGGCGGTTGGAGATACGCAGTATTTT.